These 27 T cell receptor beta chains were sequenced from one sample in a study of cytomegalovirus exposure and HLA in healthy donors. PCR amplification relied on 60 Vbeta primers (plus 13 Jbeta primers). Here immunoSEQ multiplex PCR was the method, and the copy in TCRdb shows in-frame clones only, minus some. The sample holds around 33,000 clones, 35% to 55% seen once. The sequencing input was PBMCs. All receptors come from a woman in her forties or fifties in good health and CMV-seronegative.

V is TRBV7-8 and J is TRBJ1-1; possibly TRBD1 for D (6 bases). The CDR3 sequence is 15 residues long. Germline CDR1 SGHVS, CDR2 FQNEAQ. V shed 3 bases and J shed 4 bases, with 15 bases lying between them. The CDR3 coding sequence is TGTGCCAGCAGCTTCCACAGGGCAGGCACCACTGAAGCTTTCTTT. Translation gives CASSFHRAGTTEAFF.

The chain links TRBV19 to TRBJ2-1, with 8 bases fitting TRBD1. CDR1 and CDR2 (germline): LNHDA, SQIVND (reference sequence). The ends lost 4 bases at V and 5 bases at J; junction bases unmatched: 16. The CDR3 is made up of 18 amino acids. CDR3 nucleotide sequence: TGTGCCAGTAGTAAGTCCCCCTCTCCCGGGACAGGTAACAATGAGCAGTTCTTC. Encoded protein: CASSKSPSPGTGNNEQFF.

This chain links TRBV11-2 with TRBJ2-7; possibly TRBD2 for D (5 bases). CDR3 length equals 13 residues. V lost 1 base, J lost 5 bases, and 9 bases lay in between. The germline V gene has CDR1 SGHAT and CDR2 FQNNGV. The CDR3 region is CASSLVRGNEQYF. In DNA form, the CDR3 reads TGTGCCAGCAGCTTAGTCCGAGGGAACGAGCAGTACTTC.

As regards this clone: The same CDR3 is also encoded by other DNA sequences in this sample. J is TRBJ1-2 and V is TRBV6-1; no definite D call. The CDR3 has 13 amino acids. In germline, CDR1 is MNHNS, CDR2 SASEGT. V was pared by 6 bases and J by 2 bases, with 10 bases between. As DNA, the CDR3 is TGTGCCAGCAGAGGAAACAGAAACTATGGCTACACCTTC. It translates to CASRGNRNYGYTF.

The CDR3 is CATQTGSSGGKLFF. The DNA for the CDR3 is TGTGCCACCCAGACAGGCTCCTCGGGAGGAAAACTGTTTTTT. This chain joins TRBV2 and TRBJ1-4, with a possible D match to TRBD1 (6 bases). This CDR3 has 14 residues. The germline V gene has CDR1 SNHLY and CDR2 FYNNEI. V was pared by 10 bases and J by 10 bases, with 22 bases between.

V usage is TRBV27 and J usage is TRBJ1-1; D is possibly TRBD1 (6 bases). Looked up from germline, CDR1 is MNHEY and CDR2 is SMNVEV (reference sequence). The CDR3 contains 18 residues. Between the trimmed V and J ends, which lost 6 bases and 1 base, there was a span of 24 bases. The CDR3 reads CASRYREGGFDPNTEAFF. The CDR3 DNA reads as TGTGCCAGCAGGTACAGGGAGGGGGGGTTTGACCCGAACACTGAAGCTTTCTTT.

The chain joins TRBV7-6 to TRBJ1-1, with a weak D call TRBD1 (5 bases). CDR3 length equals 15 residues. The V and J ends lost 0 bases and 1 base respectively, with 9 bases between them. CDR1 is SGHVS, CDR2 FNYEAQ, per germline. CDR3 sequence: CASSLAPRANTEAFF. In nucleotides, the CDR3 is TGTGCCAGCAGCTTAGCGCCCAGGGCGAACACTGAAGCTTTCTTT.

This clone was observed a handful of times. V gene TRBV6-1 combines with J gene TRBJ1-2, with a possible D match to TRBD1 (5 bases). Germline V gives CDR1 MNHNS, CDR2 SASEGT. With 10 bases removed from V and 7 bases from J, the gap between germline ends came to 25 bases. The CDR3 is 15 residues long. The CDR3 DNA reads as TGTGCCACCACGGTACTGACAGTCGTTCTGGCTGGCTACACCTTC. Its translation is CATTVLTVVLAGYTF.

In DNA, the CDR3 is TGTGCCAGCAGGAGGACAGGGTCGGACACCGGGGAGCTGTTTTTT. Its translation: CASRRTGSDTGELFF. The gene calls are TRBV6-6 and TRBJ2-2; 8 nucleotides align to TRBD1. This CDR3 contains 15 residues. V lost 6 bases, J lost 3 bases, and 6 bases stayed unmatched. The V gene's germline CDR1 is MNHNY and CDR2 SVGAGI (reference sequence).

This chain connects TRBV5-6 to TRBJ2-1; 7 bases match TRBD1. Germline V gene sequence: CDR1 SGHDT, CDR2 YYEEEE. The J segment lost 9 bases and the V segment lost 4 bases, leaving 16 bases of the junction unmatched. CDR3 length equals 16 residues. This CDR3 is CASSPFQTGWWGEQFF. CDR3 coding DNA: TGTGCCAGCAGCCCCTTTCAGACAGGGTGGTGGGGTGAGCAGTTCTTC. Based on the CDR3 plus reference TRBV5-6 and TRBJ2-1, the full variable domain is DAGVTQSPTHLIKTRGQQVTLRCSPKSGHDTVSWYQQALGQGPQFIFQYYEEEERQRGNFPDRFSGHQFPNYSSELNVNALLLGDSALYLCASSPFQTGWWGEQFFGPGTRLTVL.

The table lists this clone with a few counts. The chain has TRBV30 and TRBJ2-7; perhaps TRBD1 as D (6 bases). The V and J ends lost 4 bases and 3 bases respectively, with 13 bases between them. The CDR3 is made up of 13 amino acids. Germline assignment: CDR1 GTSNPN and CDR2 SVGIG (reference sequence). This CDR3 reads CAWITGPGYEQYF. Here the CDR3 DNA reads TGTGCCTGGATCACAGGGCCAGGCTACGAGCAGTACTTC.

The rearrangement joins TRBV9 to TRBJ2-7; D is undetermined. Germline values: CDR1 SGDLS, CDR2 YYNGEE. CDR3 length: 13 amino acids. The V and J ends lost 3 bases and 3 bases respectively, with 10 bases between them. CDR3 nucleotide sequence: TGTGCCAGCAGCGATTCAGTTGGCTACGAGCAGTACTTC. Its protein is CASSDSVGYEQYF.

The V and J genes are TRBV7-9 and TRBJ1-4; no definite D call. V was clipped by 2 bases and J by 7 bases, with 20 bases between them. There are 17 residues in the CDR3. Per the germline V gene, CDR1 is SEHNR and CDR2 is FQNEAQ (reference sequence). In DNA, the CDR3 is TGTGCCAGCAGCTTATCTATCGGCACTCCAACGGGTGAAAAACTGTTTTTT. Amino acids: CASSLSIGTPTGEKLFF.

The chain employs TRBV18 and TRBJ2-1; TRBD2 aligns across 10 bases. The CDR3 totals 16 residues. Germline V gene data show CDR1 as KGHSH and CDR2 as LQKENI. V lost 0 bases and J lost 6; bases outside the gene matches: 5. The CDR3 DNA follows: TGTGCCAGCTCACCACCGGCTAGCGGGAGAGGCAATGAGCAGTTCTTC. Its protein is CASSPPASGRGNEQFF.

This chain links TRBV5-4 with TRBJ2-7; tentative D call: TRBD1 (6 bases). The germline CDR1 and CDR2 sequences are SGHNT and YYREEE (reference sequence). Between the trimmed V and J ends, which lost 4 bases and 3 bases, there was a span of 14 bases. There are 14 residues in the CDR3. The CDR3 sequence: CASSPRDNVYEQYF. The CDR3 DNA follows: TGTGCCAGCAGCCCCCGGGACAACGTCTACGAGCAGTACTTC.

The rearrangement joins TRBV7-9 to TRBJ1-5; D perhaps matches TRBD1 (6 bases). The V end lost 3 bases, the J end lost 2 bases, and 14 bases lay between the germline ends. CDR3 length: 16 residues. Germline values: CDR1 SEHNR, CDR2 FQNEAQ (reference sequence). CDR3 protein: CASSFTTDSGNQPQHF. CDR3 DNA: TGTGCCAGCAGCTTTACGACGGACAGCGGCAATCAGCCCCAGCATTTT. The full variable domain, completed using reference TRBV7-9 and TRBJ1-5, is DTGVSQNPRHKITKRGQNVTFRCDPISEHNRLYWYRQTLGQGPEFLTYFQNEAQLEKSRLLSDRFSAERPKGSFSTLEIQRTEQGDSAMYLCASSFTTDSGNQPQHFGDGTRLSIL.

The CDR3 nucleotides read TGTGCCAGCAGTTCGAAACAGGGGGCGGAGGGCTACACCTTC. The encoded protein is CASSSKQGAEGYTF. The chain combines TRBV6-6 with TRBJ1-2; 9 bases are a match to TRBD1. CDR1 and CDR2 from the germline V gene are MNHNY and SVGAGI (reference sequence). The J segment lost 8 bases and the V segment lost 4 bases, leaving 8 bases of the junction unmatched. The CDR3 runs to 14 residues.

This clone was recorded a few times. This rearrangement joins TRBV5-1 to TRBJ1-2; no clear D. This CDR3 contains 15 residues. Germline CDR1 and CDR2: SGHRS and YFSETQ. V dropped 3 bases and J dropped 2 bases, with 14 bases sitting between them. The CDR3 reads CASSSTQPGNYGYTF. CDR3 nucleotides: TGCGCCAGCAGCTCCACTCAACCGGGAAACTATGGCTACACCTTC.

CDR3 coding DNA: TGTGCCAGCAGCTTCGATAGGGGGCGAGAGACCCAGTACTTC. It yields the protein CASSFDRGRETQYF. The chain uses TRBV7-9 and TRBJ2-5, with TRBD1 identical over 7 bases. Trimming took 3 bases from V and 4 from J; bases not matched to a gene: 5. CDR1 and CDR2 from the germline V gene are SEHNR and FQNEAQ (reference sequence). The CDR3 runs 14 residues.

The chain has TRBV10-3 and TRBJ1-2, with TRBD1 identical over 8 bases. V gave up 6 bases and J gave up 4 bases; unmatched junction bases: 7. The CDR3 contains 14 residues. The V gene's germline CDR1 is ENHRY and CDR2 SYGVKD. CDR3 loop: CAIRIGQGAYGYTF. The DNA of the CDR3 is TGTGCCATCAGGATAGGTCAGGGGGCCTATGGCTACACCTTC.

CDR3 coding DNA: TGCGCCAGCAGCTTGGGTCTTAATAGCAATCAGCCCCAGCATTTT. It yields the protein CASSLGLNSNQPQHF. The J gene is TRBJ1-5, the V gene TRBV5-1; D ambiguous. Trimming shortened V by 0 bases and J by 0 bases, and 7 bases separated the two germline ends. Germline-derived CDR1 and CDR2 are SGHRS and YFSETQ. This CDR3 comprises 15 residues.

The V call is TRBV10-2, the J call TRBJ1-1; possible D gene TRBD1, 6 bases. CDR1 and CDR2 (germline): WSHSY, SAAADI. The V gene lost 8 bases and the J gene lost 1 base, with 17 bases spanning the gap. CDR3 length: 15 residues. CDR3 nucleotide sequence: TGCGCCAGCGGGGAGACAGGCGAGTGGAACACTGAAGCTTTCTTT. This translates into CASGETGEWNTEAFF.

This chain joins TRBV28 and TRBJ1-1; D ambiguous. The germline CDR1 and CDR2 sequences are MDHEN and SYDVKM. The CDR3 has 12 residues. V lost 10 bases, J lost 1 base, and 10 bases lay in between. The CDR3 reads CATWAGNTEAFF. The CDR3 bases are TGTGCCACCTGGGCAGGGAACACTGAAGCTTTCTTT.

The chain uses TRBV7-8 and TRBJ1-3; D remains ambiguous. CDR3 length: 13 residues. Germline lookup yields CDR1 SGHVS and CDR2 FQNEAQ. Trimming shortened V by 5 bases and J by 8 bases, and 13 bases separated the two germline ends. The DNA of the CDR3 is TGTGCCAGCAGCCCGCCTCGGGAAGACACCATATATTTT. Its translation is CASSPPREDTIYF.

This clone was detected a few times. The rearrangement joins TRBV5-1 to TRBJ1-6, with a possible D match to TRBD1 (6 bases). Trimming shortened V by 0 bases and J by 2 bases, and 12 bases separated the two germline ends. The germline gives CDR1 SGHRS, CDR2 YFSETQ. The CDR3 has 17 amino acids. This chain's CDR3 is CASSLVAGATYNSPLHF. The DNA of the CDR3 is TGCGCCAGCAGCTTGGTGGCAGGGGCCACCTATAATTCACCCCTCCACTTT.

This clone turned up a few times. The chain couples TRBV2 to TRBJ2-7; TRBD2 might be the D (7 bases). Germline V gene data show CDR1 as SNHLY and CDR2 as FYNNEI. Trimming removed 6 bases from V and 0 bases from J, with 12 bases in between. This CDR3 is 14 amino acids long. The CDR3 bases are TGTGCCAGCAGAGGGGGGGACCACTCCTACGAGCAGTACTTC. Its protein is CASRGGDHSYEQYF.

In this sample, this clone turned up a few times. CDR3 amino acids: CATSFRGLTDTQYF. The CDR3 DNA is TGTGCCACCAGCTTTAGAGGCCTCACAGATACGCAGTATTTT. This chain connects TRBV15 to TRBJ2-3; no reliable D call. Deletions cut 5 bases from V and 2 bases from J, with 11 bases between. The CDR3 spans 14 residues. Germline values: CDR1 LNHNV, CDR2 YYDKDF (reference sequence).